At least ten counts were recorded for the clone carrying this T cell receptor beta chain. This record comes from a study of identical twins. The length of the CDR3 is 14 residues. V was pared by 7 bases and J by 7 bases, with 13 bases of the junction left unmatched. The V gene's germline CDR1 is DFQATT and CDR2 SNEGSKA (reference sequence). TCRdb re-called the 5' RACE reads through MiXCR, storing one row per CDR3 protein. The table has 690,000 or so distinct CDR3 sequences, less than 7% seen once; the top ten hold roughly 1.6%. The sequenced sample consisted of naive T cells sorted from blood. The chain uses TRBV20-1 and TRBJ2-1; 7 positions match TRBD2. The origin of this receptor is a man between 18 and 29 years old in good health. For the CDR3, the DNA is TGCAGTGTTGGGGCTAGCGGTACCAATAATGAGCAGTTCTTC. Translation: CSVGASGTNNEQFF.